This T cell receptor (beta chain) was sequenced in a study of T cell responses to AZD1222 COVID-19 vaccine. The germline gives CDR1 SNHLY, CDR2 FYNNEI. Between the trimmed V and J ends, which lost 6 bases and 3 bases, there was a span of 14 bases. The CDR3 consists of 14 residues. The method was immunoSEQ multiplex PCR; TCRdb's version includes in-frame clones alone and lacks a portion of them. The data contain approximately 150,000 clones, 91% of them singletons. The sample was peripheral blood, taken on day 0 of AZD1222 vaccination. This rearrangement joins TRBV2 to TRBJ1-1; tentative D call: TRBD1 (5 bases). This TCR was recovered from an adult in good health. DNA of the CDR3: TGTGCCAGCAGCCCCACCCTGGGGGACACTGAAGCTTTCTTT. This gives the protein CASSPTLGDTEAFF.